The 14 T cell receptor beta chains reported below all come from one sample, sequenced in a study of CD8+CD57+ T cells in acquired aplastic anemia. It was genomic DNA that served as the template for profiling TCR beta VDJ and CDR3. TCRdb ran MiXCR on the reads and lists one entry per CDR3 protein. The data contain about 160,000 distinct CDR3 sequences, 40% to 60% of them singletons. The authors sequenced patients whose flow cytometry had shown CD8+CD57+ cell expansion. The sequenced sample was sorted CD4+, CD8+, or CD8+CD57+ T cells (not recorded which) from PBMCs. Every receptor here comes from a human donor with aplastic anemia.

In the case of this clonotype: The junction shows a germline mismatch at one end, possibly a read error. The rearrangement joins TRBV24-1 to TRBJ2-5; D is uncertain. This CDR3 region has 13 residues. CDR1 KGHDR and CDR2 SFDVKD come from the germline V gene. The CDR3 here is CATSDFGQGTQYF. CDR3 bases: TGTGCCACCAGTGACTTTGGGCAAGGGACCCAGTACTTC.

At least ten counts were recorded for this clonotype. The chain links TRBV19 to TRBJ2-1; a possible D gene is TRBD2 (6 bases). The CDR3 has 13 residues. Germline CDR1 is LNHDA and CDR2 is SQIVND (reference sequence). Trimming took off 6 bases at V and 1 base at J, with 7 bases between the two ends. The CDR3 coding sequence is TGTGCCAGTAGAGGGACTTCCTACAATGAGCAGTTCTTC. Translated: CASRGTSYNEQFF.

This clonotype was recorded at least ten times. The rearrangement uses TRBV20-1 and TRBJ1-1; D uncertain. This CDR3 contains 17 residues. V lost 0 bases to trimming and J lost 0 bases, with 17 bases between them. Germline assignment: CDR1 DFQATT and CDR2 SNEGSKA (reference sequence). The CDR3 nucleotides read TGCAGTGCTAGAGAAAGGTGGTGGGTTTTAGTGAACACTGAAGCTTTCTTT. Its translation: CSARERWWVLVNTEAFF.

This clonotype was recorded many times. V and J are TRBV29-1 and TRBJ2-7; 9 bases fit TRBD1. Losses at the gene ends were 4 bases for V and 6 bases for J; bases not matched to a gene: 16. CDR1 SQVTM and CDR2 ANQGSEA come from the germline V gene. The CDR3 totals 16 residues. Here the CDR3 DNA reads TGCAGCGTTGTCATCCTGGGACAGGGCCTCCTAGGCGAGCAGTACTTC. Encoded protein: CSVVILGQGLLGEQYF.

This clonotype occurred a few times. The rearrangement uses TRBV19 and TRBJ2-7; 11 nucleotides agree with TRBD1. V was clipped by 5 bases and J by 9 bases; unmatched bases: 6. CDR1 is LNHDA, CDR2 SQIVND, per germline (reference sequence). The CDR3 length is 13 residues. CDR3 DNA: TGTGCCAGTAGTCCGGGACAGGGGGGTCGGCAGTACTTC. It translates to CASSPGQGGRQYF.

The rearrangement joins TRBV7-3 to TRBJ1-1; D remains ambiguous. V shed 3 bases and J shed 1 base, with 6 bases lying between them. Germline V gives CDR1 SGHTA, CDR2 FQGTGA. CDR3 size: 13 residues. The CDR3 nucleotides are TGTGCCAGCAGCTTCCAGAAGAACACTGAAGCTTTCTTT. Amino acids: CASSFQKNTEAFF. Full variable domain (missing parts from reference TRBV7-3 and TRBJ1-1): GAGVSQTPSNKVTEKGKYVELRCDPISGHTALYWYRQSLGQGPEFLIYFQGTGAADDSGLPNDRFFAVRPEGSVSTLKIQRTERGDSAVYLCASSFQKNTEAFFGQGTRLTVV.

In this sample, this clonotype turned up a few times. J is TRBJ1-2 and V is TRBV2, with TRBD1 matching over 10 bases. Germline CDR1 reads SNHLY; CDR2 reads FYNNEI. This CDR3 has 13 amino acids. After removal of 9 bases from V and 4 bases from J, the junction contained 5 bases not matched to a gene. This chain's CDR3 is CARKGQGLYGYTF. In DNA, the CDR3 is TGTGCCAGGAAGGGACAGGGGCTCTATGGCTACACCTTC.

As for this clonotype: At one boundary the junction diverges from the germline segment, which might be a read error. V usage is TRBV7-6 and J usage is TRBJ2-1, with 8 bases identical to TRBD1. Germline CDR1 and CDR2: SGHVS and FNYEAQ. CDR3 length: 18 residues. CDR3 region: CASSLGGTGPRSYNEQFF. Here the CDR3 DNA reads TGTGCTAGCAGCTTAGGAGGGACAGGCCCTCGCTCCTACAATGAGCAGTTCTTC.

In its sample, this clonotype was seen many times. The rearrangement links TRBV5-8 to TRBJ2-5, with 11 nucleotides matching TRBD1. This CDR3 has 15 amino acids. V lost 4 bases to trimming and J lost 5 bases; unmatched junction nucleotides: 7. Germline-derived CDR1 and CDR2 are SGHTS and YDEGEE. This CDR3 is CASSRGQGAGETQYF. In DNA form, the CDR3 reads TGTGCCAGCAGCCGTGGACAGGGGGCGGGGGAGACCCAGTACTTC.

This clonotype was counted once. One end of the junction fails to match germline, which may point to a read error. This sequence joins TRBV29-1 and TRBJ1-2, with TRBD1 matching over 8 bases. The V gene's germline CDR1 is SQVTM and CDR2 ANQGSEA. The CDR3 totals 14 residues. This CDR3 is CSVKEGGQGEGYTF. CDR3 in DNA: TGCAGCGTTAAAGAAGGAGGACAGGGTGAAGGCTACACCTTC.

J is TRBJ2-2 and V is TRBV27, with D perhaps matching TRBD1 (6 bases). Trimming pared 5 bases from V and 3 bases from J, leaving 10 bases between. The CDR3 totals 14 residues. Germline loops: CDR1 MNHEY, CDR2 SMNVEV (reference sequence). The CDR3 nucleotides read TGTGCCAGCAGTGAACGGACAGACACCGGGGAGCTGTTTTTT. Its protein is CASSERTDTGELFF.

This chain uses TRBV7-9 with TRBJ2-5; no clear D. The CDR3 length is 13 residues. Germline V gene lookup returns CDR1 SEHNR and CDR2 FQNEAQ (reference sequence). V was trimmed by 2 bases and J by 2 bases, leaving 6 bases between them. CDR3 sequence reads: CASSLLPQETQYF. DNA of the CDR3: TGTGCCAGCAGCTTACTTCCACAAGAGACCCAGTACTTC. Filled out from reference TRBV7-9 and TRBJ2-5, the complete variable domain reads DTGVSQNPRHKITKRGQNVTFRCDPISEHNRLYWYRQTLGQGPEFLTYFQNEAQLEKSRLLSDRFSAERPKGSFSTLEIQRTEQGDSAMYLCASSLLPQETQYFGPGTRLLVL.

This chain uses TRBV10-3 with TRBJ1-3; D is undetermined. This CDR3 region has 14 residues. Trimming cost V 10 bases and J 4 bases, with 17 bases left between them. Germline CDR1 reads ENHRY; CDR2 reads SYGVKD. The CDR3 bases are TGTGCCACTACTAGAGAGGGCGGAGGAAACACCATATATTTT. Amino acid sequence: CATTREGGGNTIYF.

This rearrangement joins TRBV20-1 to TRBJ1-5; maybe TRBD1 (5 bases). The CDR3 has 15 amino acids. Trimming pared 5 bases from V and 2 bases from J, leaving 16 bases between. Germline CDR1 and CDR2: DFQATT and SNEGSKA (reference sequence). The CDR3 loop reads CSAGALAAGNQPQHF. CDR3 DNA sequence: TGCAGTGCTGGGGCCCTAGCGGCAGGCAATCAGCCCCAGCATTTT.